The 26 T cell receptor beta chains listed next were all sequenced from one sample in a study of shared clonotypes between healthy human individuals. Measured with immunoSEQ multiplex PCR; TCRdb has only the in-frame clones, and not every one. The table includes 1,500,000 or so clones, roughly 95% detected once. The specimen sequenced was naive CD4+ T cells sorted from blood. Specified subset: CD45RA+ positively selected. The source of these receptors is a man aged 25 to 40 in good health.

The chain combines TRBV6-1 with TRBJ1-5; 7 nucleotides agree with TRBD1. J lost 7 bases, V lost 7 bases, and 7 bases had no gene match. This CDR3 spans 13 amino acids. Germline V gene lookup returns CDR1 MNHNS and CDR2 SASEGT. The CDR3: CASKGQGGQPQHF. CDR3 DNA sequence: TGTGCCAGCAAGGGGCAGGGGGGGCAGCCCCAGCATTTT.

The chain joins TRBV30 to TRBJ2-7, with 8 bases fitting TRBD2. Germline-derived CDR1 and CDR2 are GTSNPN and SVGIG (reference sequence). This CDR3 is built from 14 residues. V shed 0 bases, J shed 5 bases, and the junction held 6 bases outside the gene matches. This chain's CDR3 is CAWSVAGGPHEQYF. CDR3 bases: TGTGCCTGGAGTGTTGCGGGGGGCCCCCACGAGCAGTACTTC.

Concerning this clone: This CDR3 is also generated by other DNA sequences in the sample. The J gene is TRBJ2-7, the V gene TRBV28, with D uncertain. V gave up 4 bases and J gave up 3 bases, with 4 bases separating them. The CDR3 sequence is 11 residues long. Looked up from germline, CDR1 is MDHEN and CDR2 is SYDVKM. The CDR3, as DNA: TGTGCCAGCAGTTCTCTCTACGAGCAGTACTTC. Translated: CASSSLYEQYF.

The chain employs TRBV18 and TRBJ2-3; D unclear. Trimming removed 1 base from V and 2 bases from J, with 16 bases in between. CDR1 and CDR2 from the germline V gene are KGHSH and LQKENI. The CDR3 totals 17 residues. In nucleotides, the CDR3 is TGTGCCAGCTCACCACTTGTTTCCGGCAGCCTCACAGATACGCAGTATTTT. As protein: CASSPLVSGSLTDTQYF.

Comment on this clone: This specimen includes other DNA sequences encoding the same CDR3. The rearrangement joins TRBV29-1 to TRBJ2-7, with D maybe TRBD2 (6 bases). The germline V gene has CDR1 SQVTM and CDR2 ANQGSEA. CDR3 length: 13 amino acids. V shed 4 bases and J shed 2 bases, with 12 bases lying between them. The CDR3 sequence: CSVVGRLTYEQYF. The CDR3, as DNA: TGCAGCGTTGTGGGGAGGTTAACCTACGAGCAGTACTTC.

The V and J genes are TRBV10-1 and TRBJ2-7; TRBD2 matches 7 bases. Germline V gene data show CDR1 as WNHNN and CDR2 as SYGVQD (reference sequence). This CDR3 comprises 15 residues. V shed 3 bases and J 1 base; nucleotides not matched to a gene: 6. The CDR3 reads CASSEGGSTSYEQYF. The DNA of the CDR3 is TGCGCCAGCAGTGAAGGCGGGAGCACATCCTACGAGCAGTACTTC.

This chain connects TRBV5-1 to TRBJ2-1; TRBD1 aligns across 10 bases. Germline loops: CDR1 SGHRS, CDR2 YFSETQ. CDR3 length equals 19 residues. V shed 4 bases, J shed 6 bases, and the junction held 19 bases outside the gene matches. In DNA form, the CDR3 reads TGCGCCAGCAGCCGCGGGACAGGGGTCTCGGGACTAGGTACCAATGAGCAGTTCTTC. Translation: CASSRGTGVSGLGTNEQFF.

This clone was recorded only once. Within the sample, other DNA sequences also encode this same CDR3. The chain is built from TRBV30 and TRBJ1-4; D is unclear. Trimming pared 0 bases from V and 8 bases from J, leaving 4 bases between. The CDR3 consists of 11 residues. Germline CDR1 and CDR2: GTSNPN and SVGIG (reference sequence). CDR3 DNA: TGTGCCTGGAGTGTACGAGAAAAACTGTTTTTT. It is translated as CAWSVREKLFF.

The chain joins TRBV5-4 to TRBJ2-1; D ambiguous. The V end was cut by 0 bases, the J end by 6 bases, with 16 bases between. CDR1 is SGHNT, CDR2 YYREEE, per germline (reference sequence). The CDR3 consists of 16 residues. In DNA, the CDR3 is TGTGCCAGCAGCTTGGAAGTAGTAGGTGACCCCAATGAGCAGTTCTTC. The encoded protein is CASSLEVVGDPNEQFF.

The V gene is TRBV28, the J gene TRBJ1-3; maybe TRBD1 (6 bases). CDR1 is MDHEN, CDR2 SYDVKM, per germline. The CDR3 spans 14 residues. V lost 7 bases to trimming and J lost 2 bases, with 12 bases between them. The CDR3 region has the DNA TGTGCCAGCACCCAAGGGGGAGCTGGAAACACCATATATTTT. Translated, it gives CASTQGGAGNTIYF.

The chain joins TRBV7-9 to TRBJ2-5, with D hard to call. CDR1 and CDR2 from the germline V gene are SEHNR and FQNEAQ (reference sequence). The CDR3 covers 16 residues. Trimming left V 2 bases short and J 5 bases short, with 18 bases between. CDR3 nucleotides: TGTGCCAGCAGCTTATGGCTCAGGCCATTCTCGGAGACCCAGTACTTC. Its translation is CASSLWLRPFSETQYF.

This chain links TRBV7-9 with TRBJ2-3, with 7 positions matching TRBD2. Germline CDR1 and CDR2: SEHNR and FQNEAQ (reference sequence). The J segment lost 2 bases and the V segment lost 2 bases, leaving 7 bases of the junction unmatched. CDR3 length: 16 residues. The CDR3 coding sequence is TGTGCCAGCAGCTTAAGATTGACTAGCTCCACAGATACGCAGTATTTT. Its translation is CASSLRLTSSTDTQYF.

The chain has TRBV2 and TRBJ2-2, with a weak D call TRBD1 (6 bases). This CDR3 is 15 amino acids long. V lost 1 base and J lost 4, with 10 bases in between. In germline, CDR1 is SNHLY, CDR2 FYNNEI. CDR3 coding DNA: TGTGCCAGCAGTGAAGTCACGACAGGCACCGGGGAGCTGTTTTTT. It codes for CASSEVTTGTGELFF.

Here the CDR3 DNA reads TGTGCCAGCTCTACAGGGTCTGGAAACACCATATATTTT. It yields the protein CASSTGSGNTIYF. V is TRBV25-1 and J is TRBJ1-3, with D perhaps TRBD1 (6 bases). CDR3 length: 13 residues. V lost 8 bases and J 1 base, leaving 9 bases between the germline ends. Germline-derived CDR1 and CDR2 are MGHDK and SYGVNS.

V is TRBV9 and J is TRBJ2-1; 7 positions agree with TRBD1. The CDR3 runs 15 residues. From germline, CDR1 is SGDLS and CDR2 YYNGEE. With 2 bases clipped from V and 3 bases from J, the junction kept 5 bases outside the gene matches. The CDR3 region is CASSVLGTDYNEQFF. The CDR3 DNA is TGTGCCAGCAGCGTCCTGGGGACAGACTACAATGAGCAGTTCTTC.

This chain connects TRBV19 to TRBJ2-1, with D possibly matching TRBD2 (5 bases). The CDR3 consists of 17 residues. The V end lost 6 bases, the J end lost 8 bases, and 26 bases lay between the germline ends. The germline V gene has CDR1 LNHDA and CDR2 SQIVND (reference sequence). CDR3 region: CASRFRSTRGLYDEQFF. CDR3 DNA sequence: TGTGCCAGTAGATTCCGCTCGACCCGGGGATTGTATGATGAGCAGTTCTTC.

This chain connects TRBV7-9 to TRBJ2-2; the D gene could be TRBD1 or TRBD2 (5 bases each). The CDR3 sequence is 16 residues long. Germline V CDR1 and CDR2: SEHNR, FQNEAQ (reference sequence). V lost 4 bases and J 6 bases, leaving 18 bases between the germline ends. The CDR3 protein is CASSSRQIFSAGELFF. The DNA of the CDR3 is TGTGCCAGCAGCTCCAGACAGATTTTTAGCGCCGGGGAGCTGTTTTTT.

A note on this clone: Distinct nucleotide sequences in the sample also encode this CDR3. The chain carries TRBV28 and TRBJ1-3; D possibly corresponds to TRBD1 (5 bases). Trimming removed 8 bases from V and 0 bases from J, with 8 bases in between. The CDR3 runs 13 residues. Germline V CDR1 and CDR2: MDHEN, SYDVKM. CDR3 sequence (DNA): TGTGCCAGCCGACAGAGCTCTGGAAACACCATATATTTT. This sequence encodes CASRQSSGNTIYF.

V gene TRBV21-1 combines with J gene TRBJ2-5; the table assigns TRBD2, which was not confirmed against the DNA. TRBV21-1 is described as a pseudogene. The CDR3 length is 19 residues. The CDR3, as DNA: TGTGCCAGCAGCAAAGGGGGGGGTTTACTAGCGGGAGTGTTAGAGACCCAGTACTTC. Protein: CASSKGGGLLAGVLETQYF.

The CDR3 nucleotides read TGCGCCAGCAGCTTGGGACTAGCGGGATTGTTGGTCAATGAGCAGTTCTTC. It specifies CASSLGLAGLLVNEQFF. The chain joins TRBV5-1 to TRBJ2-1; TRBD2 agrees at 11 bases. Trimming removed 0 bases from V and 6 bases from J; junction bases left unmatched: 8. The CDR3 is 17 residues long. Germline values: CDR1 SGHRS, CDR2 YFSETQ.

The V call is TRBV10-3, the J call TRBJ2-3; no reliable D call. Germline loops: CDR1 ENHRY, CDR2 SYGVKD. V shed 6 bases and J shed 5 bases, with 12 bases lying between them. The CDR3 has 13 residues. CDR3: CAISPIRRDTQYF. The CDR3 bases are TGTGCCATCAGCCCGATAAGGAGAGATACGCAGTATTTT.

The rearrangement links TRBV7-8 to TRBJ2-1; a possible D gene is TRBD2 (6 bases). Germline V gene data show CDR1 as SGHVS and CDR2 as FQNEAQ. The V end lost 7 bases, the J end lost 0 bases, and 16 bases lay between the germline ends. The CDR3 has 16 amino acids. The DNA of the CDR3 is TGTGCCAGCACCCTAACCGGGGGAAGCTCCTACAATGAGCAGTTCTTC. This codes for CASTLTGGSSYNEQFF.

A remark on this clone: This same CDR3 is encoded by further DNA sequences in the sample. The chain recombines TRBV29-1 with TRBJ2-7, with 11 positions matching TRBD2. Per the germline V gene, CDR1 is SQVTM and CDR2 is ANQGSEA. CDR3 length equals 14 residues. The V gene end was trimmed by 4 bases and the J gene end by 1 base; junction bases not matched to a gene: 3. The CDR3 reads CSVAGTSGSYEQYF. Here the CDR3 DNA reads TGCAGCGTTGCTGGGACTAGCGGATCCTACGAGCAGTACTTC.

The V call is TRBV28, the J call TRBJ2-7; unclear D gene. Per germline, CDR1 MDHEN and CDR2 SYDVKM. There are 12 residues in the CDR3. V gave up 2 bases and J gave up 6 bases, with 8 bases separating them. This CDR3 is CASSLSWGEQYF. The CDR3 DNA reads TGTGCCAGCAGTTTAAGTTGGGGCGAGCAGTACTTC.

Only one count was recorded for this clone. V and J are TRBV5-4 and TRBJ2-7; D is unclear. Trimming removed 4 bases from V and 3 bases from J, with 17 bases in between. CDR1 is SGHNT, CDR2 YYREEE, per germline (reference sequence). This CDR3 spans 15 amino acids. The CDR3 region is CASSPDGGFDYEQYF. CDR3 in DNA: TGTGCCAGCAGCCCGGATGGTGGCTTCGACTACGAGCAGTACTTC.

CDR3 DNA: TGTGCCAGCAGCTTAAGTGGCTGGACGGCTGAAGCTTTCTTT. The encoded protein is CASSLSGWTAEAFF. The gene calls are TRBV7-9 and TRBJ1-1; D gene uncertain. V lost 2 bases, J lost 6 bases, and 13 bases lay in between. The CDR3 has 14 amino acids. The V gene's germline CDR1 is SEHNR and CDR2 FQNEAQ (reference sequence).